This TCR beta chain is drawn from a study of T cell responses to AZD1222 COVID-19 vaccine. This clone has more than one count but fewer than ten. Produced via immunoSEQ multiplex PCR; TCRdb's table is partial and in-frame only. The table includes more than 35,000 clones, around 77% detected once. CDR1 is GTSNPN and CDR2 is SVGIG in the germline V gene (reference sequence). The CDR3 spans 15 residues. With V trimmed by 2 bases and J by 2 bases, 6 bases remained unmatched. This chain connects TRBV30 to TRBJ2-3, with TRBD2 matching 8 bases. Specimen: peripheral blood, collected 28 days after the second dose of the MenACWY control vaccine. The source is an adult who received the MenACWY meningococcal vaccine as a control. The CDR3 nucleotides are TGTGCCTGGAGTCTGATAGCGGGGTTCACAGATACGCAGTATTTT. This sequence encodes CAWSLIAGFTDTQYF.